This TCR beta chain was obtained from a study of T cell responses to AZD1222 COVID-19 vaccine. General observations from the study: Just a handful of people given AZD1222 tested seropositive at baseline. Two doses of AZD1222 preceded a rise in Spike-specific TCR breadth and depth.

Profiled with immunoSEQ multiplex PCR; TCRdb holds only in-frame clones, not every one. The profile shows 150,000 or so clones, about nine tenths of them singletons. CDR1 and CDR2 from the germline V gene are SQVTM and ANQGSEA. This CDR3 contains 13 residues. With 7 bases removed from V and 0 bases from J, the gap between germline ends came to 13 bases. In the case of this clone: Its antigen remains unidentified.

The sequencing here drew on peripheral blood, taken on day 0 of AZD1222 vaccination. The chain is built from TRBV29-1 and TRBJ2-7, with D hard to call. This clonotype was sampled from an adult in good health. The chain's CDR3 is CSGTGPSSYEQYF. CDR3 nucleotide sequence: TGCAGCGGTACCGGGCCGAGCTCCTACGAGCAGTACTTC.